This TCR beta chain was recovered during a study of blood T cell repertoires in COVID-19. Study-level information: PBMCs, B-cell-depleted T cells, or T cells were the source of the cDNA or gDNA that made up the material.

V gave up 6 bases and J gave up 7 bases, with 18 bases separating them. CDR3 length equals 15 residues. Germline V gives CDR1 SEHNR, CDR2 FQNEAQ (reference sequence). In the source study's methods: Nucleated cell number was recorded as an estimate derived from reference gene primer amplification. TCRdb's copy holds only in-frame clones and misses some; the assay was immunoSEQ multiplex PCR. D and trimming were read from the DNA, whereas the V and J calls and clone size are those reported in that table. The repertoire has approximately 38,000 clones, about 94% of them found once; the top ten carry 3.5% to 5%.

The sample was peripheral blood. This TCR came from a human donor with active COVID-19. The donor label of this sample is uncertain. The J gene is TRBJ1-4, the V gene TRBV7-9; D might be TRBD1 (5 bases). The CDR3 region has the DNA TGTGCCAGCAGTAGCCGTTTAGGGGAAATTGAAAAACTGTTTTTT. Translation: CASSSRLGEIEKLFF.